This T cell receptor (beta chain) was retrieved from a study of blood T cell repertoires in COVID-19. Turning to the study itself: The origin of the acute and convalescent COVID-19 samples was the United States, Italy and Spain. Sources were T cells, B-cell-depleted T cells, or PBMCs; the material itself was cDNA or gDNA.

Trimming shortened V by 4 bases and J by 11 bases, and 26 bases separated the two germline ends. The CDR3 extends over 16 amino acids. Germline CDR1 reads PRHDT; CDR2 reads FYEKMQ (reference sequence). Study processing details: Reference gene primer amplification in the assay estimated nucleated cell counts. The table came from immunoSEQ multiplex PCR; TCRdb's copy has only in-frame clones and leaves some out. Clone size and the V and J calls come from that table; the DNA yielded D and trimming. The sample consists of fewer than 200,000 clones, 70% to 90% of them appearing once. The genes are TRBV13 and TRBJ1-1, with D unresolved. This receptor was identified in an older man with active or convalescent COVID-19. Sequencing was performed on peripheral blood. CDR3 region: CASSSSPVPRLRSAFF. The CDR3 nucleotides read TGTGCCAGCAGCTCTAGCCCGGTCCCAAGGCTGCGCTCGGCTTTCTTT.